Each of the 22 T cell receptor beta chains below was sequenced from the same sample in a study of beta chain features in type 1 diabetes. Reverse transcribing all isolated RNA meant expressed TCRB transcripts were sequenced. The protocol was immunoSEQ multiplex PCR, while the TCRdb copy is restricted to in-frame clones and leaves out a portion. The sample has about 350,000 clones, around 20% seen once; the top ten hold under 0.05%. Sequencing was carried out using naive CD4+ T cells from blood. The receptors originated from a woman in her late teens or twenties in good health.

The chain has TRBV7-6 and TRBJ2-1, with 7 bases identical to TRBD1. The CDR3 length is 16 residues. Unmatched junction bases numbered 7, after V lost 5 bases and J lost 0 bases. The germline V gene has CDR1 SGHVS and CDR2 FNYEAQ. CDR3 DNA sequence: TGTGCCAGCAGCGACTCGGACAGGAGCTCCTACAATGAGCAGTTCTTC. It yields the protein CASSDSDRSSYNEQFF.

There are a few counts of this clone. The chain uses TRBV5-4 and TRBJ2-7, with 7 bases lining up with TRBD1. Germline values: CDR1 SGHNT, CDR2 YYREEE (reference sequence). Unmatched junction bases numbered 7, after V lost 4 bases and J lost 6 bases. The length of the CDR3 is 13 residues. The CDR3: CASSQDRAGEQYF. CDR3 sequence (DNA): TGTGCCAGCAGCCAAGACAGGGCAGGCGAGCAGTACTTC.

This sequence joins TRBV7-3 and TRBJ2-1, with 7 nucleotides matching TRBD2. The CDR3 has 14 amino acids. V trimming: 0 bases; J trimming: 5 bases; junction bases outside the gene matches: 1. CDR1 SGHTA and CDR2 FQGTGA come from the germline V gene. The CDR3 DNA reads TGTGCCAGCAGCTTAACGGGACTAAACAATGAGCAGTTCTTC. Amino acids: CASSLTGLNNEQFF.

J is TRBJ2-1 and V is TRBV5-6; 12 bases agree with TRBD2. Losses at the gene ends were 5 bases for V and 2 bases for J; bases not matched to a gene: 8. In germline, CDR1 is SGHDT, CDR2 YYEEEE. This CDR3 contains 17 residues. DNA of the CDR3: TGTGCCAGCAGATGGACTTCTAGCGGGAGGGCCTACAATGAGCAGTTCTTC. Translating gives CASRWTSSGRAYNEQFF.

This clone was seen more than once but under ten times. The rearrangement uses TRBV9 and TRBJ2-7; weak D call: TRBD2 (5 bases). Deletions cut 4 bases from V and 6 bases from J, with 8 bases between. Germline lookup yields CDR1 SGDLS and CDR2 YYNGEE. This CDR3 contains 11 residues. This CDR3 is CASSFEGEQYF. The CDR3 bases are TGTGCCAGCAGCTTCGAGGGCGAGCAGTACTTC.

This clone was observed a handful of times. At one end, the junction sequence differs from germline, possibly due to a read error. The chain employs TRBV29-1 and TRBJ1-2; 12 bases agree with TRBD1. The CDR3 is 14 amino acids. Germline V gene data show CDR1 as SQVTM and CDR2 as ANQGSEA. CDR3: CSAWDRGHNDGYTF. The CDR3 DNA is TGCAGCGCTTGGGACAGGGGGCATAACGATGGCTACACCTTC.

This clone showed up just a few times. The V call is TRBV23-1, the J call TRBJ2-7; 8 positions match TRBD2. TRBV23-1 is an ORF, with its function uncertain. Trimming took 6 bases from V and 6 from J; bases not matched to a gene: 10. The CDR3 length is 14 residues. The CDR3, as DNA: TGCGCCAGCAGGATAGCGGGACCCTCTTGCGAGCAGTACTTC. It encodes CASRIAGPSCEQYF.

The chain carries TRBV4-2 and TRBJ1-5, with D perhaps TRBD1 (6 bases). Germline loops: CDR1 LGHNA, CDR2 YNFKEQ. Trimming left V 4 bases short and J 6 bases short, with 13 bases between. The CDR3 runs to 14 residues. The CDR3 nucleotides are TGTGCCAGCAGCCCCCAGGGGAAGGGTCAGCCCCAGCATTTT. It specifies CASSPQGKGQPQHF.

V gene TRBV19 combines with J gene TRBJ1-5; D may be TRBD1 (6 bases). The CDR3 loop spans 15 amino acids. V lost 3 bases and J 4 bases, leaving 13 bases between the germline ends. CDR1 LNHDA and CDR2 SQIVND come from the germline V gene (reference sequence). DNA for the CDR3: TGTGCCAGTAGTATGGTAGTGGGGGCAAATCAGCCCCAGCATTTT. This translates into CASSMVVGANQPQHF.

The table lists this clone with a few counts. Other DNA sequences in this specimen translate into the identical CDR3. The chain uses TRBV7-2 and TRBJ2-5; 10 bases are a match to TRBD2. The CDR3 contains 15 residues. Germline CDR1 reads SGHTA; CDR2 reads FQGNSA. V trimming: 1 base; J trimming: 5 bases; junction bases outside the gene matches: 4. CDR3 loop: CASSLGLAGVETQYF. CDR3 DNA: TGTGCCAGCAGCTTAGGTCTAGCGGGAGTGGAGACCCAGTACTTC.

The V call is TRBV7-8, the J call TRBJ1-6; D may be TRBD1 (6 bases). Germline V gives CDR1 SGHVS, CDR2 FQNEAQ. Trimming took off 5 bases at V and 0 bases at J, with 14 bases between the two ends. This CDR3 comprises 17 residues. The CDR3 bases are TGTGCCAGCAGCAGGGGACACACGAGCTCCTATAATTCACCCCTCCACTTT. It is translated as CASSRGHTSSYNSPLHF.

The rearrangement uses TRBV18 and TRBJ2-7; 13 bases line up with TRBD2. The germline V gene has CDR1 KGHSH and CDR2 LQKENI. V trimming: 1 base; J trimming: 6 bases; junction bases outside the gene matches: 12. CDR3 length: 18 residues. The CDR3 spells CASSPLFGGGTSGIEQYF. In nucleotides, the CDR3 is TGTGCCAGCTCACCACTGTTTGGCGGTGGGACTAGCGGGATCGAGCAGTACTTC.

Concerning this clone: Different DNA sequences within this sample yield the same CDR3. The rearrangement uses TRBV9 and TRBJ2-5, with D uncertain. CDR3 size: 13 residues. Looked up from germline, CDR1 is SGDLS and CDR2 is YYNGEE. Trimming stripped 2 bases from V and 1 base from J, with 6 bases between. The CDR3 reads CASSVASQETQYF. DNA of the CDR3: TGTGCCAGCAGCGTGGCTAGCCAAGAGACCCAGTACTTC.

The rearrangement joins TRBV5-1 to TRBJ2-3; 8 bases map to TRBD2. V dropped 5 bases and J dropped 4; count of bases not matched to a gene: 9. This CDR3 has 15 amino acids. The germline V gene encodes CDR1 SGHRS and CDR2 YFSETQ. Here the CDR3 DNA reads TGCGCCAGCAGTGGAGGGGGACTAGATGCAGATACGCAGTATTTT. Translated, it gives CASSGGGLDADTQYF.

This clone was counted between two and nine times. The J gene is TRBJ2-7, the V gene TRBV6-5; TRBD1 agrees at 9 bases. V lost 2 bases, J lost 2 bases, and 1 base stayed unmatched. Per the germline V gene, CDR1 is MNHEY and CDR2 is SVGAGI. The CDR3 sequence is 14 residues long. The CDR3 DNA reads TGTGCCAGCAGTTACGACAGGGGGACCTACGAGCAGTACTTC. Its translation: CASSYDRGTYEQYF.

Only a few counts were recorded for this clone. CDR3 protein: CASSPDRTGKETQYF. In DNA, the CDR3 is TGTGCCAGCAGCCCCGACCGGACAGGAAAAGAGACCCAGTACTTC. The rearrangement joins TRBV7-2 to TRBJ2-5, with 7 bases lining up with TRBD1. The germline V gene has CDR1 SGHTA and CDR2 FQGNSA. The CDR3 is 15 amino acids. The J segment lost 3 bases and the V segment lost 5 bases, leaving 9 bases of the junction unmatched. Full variable domain (outside the CDR3, taken from reference TRBV7-2 and TRBJ2-5): GAGVSQSPSNKVTEKGKDVELRCDPISGHTALYWYRQSLGQGLEFLIYFQGNSAPDKSGLPSDRFSAERTGGSVSTLTIQRTQQEDSAVYLCASSPDRTGKETQYFGPGTRLLVL.

The CDR3 nucleotides are TGCGCCAGCAAGGGCGGGGAGAACACTGAAGCTTTCTTT. Translated: CASKGGENTEAFF. This rearrangement joins TRBV5-1 to TRBJ1-1; D unresolved. CDR3 length: 13 amino acids. Germline loops: CDR1 SGHRS, CDR2 YFSETQ. Trimming removed 6 bases from V and 1 base from J, with 10 bases in between.

In its sample, this clone was seen a few times. Relative to the germline gene, one junction end is altered; a read error may explain this. The rearrangement uses TRBV6-6 and TRBJ2-2; no firm D call. Germline values: CDR1 MNHNY, CDR2 SVGAGI (reference sequence). This CDR3 has 11 residues. The CDR3: CYASGTGELFF. CDR3 nucleotides: TGCTACGCCTCGGGCACCGGGGAGCTGTTTTTT.

The V call is TRBV6-5, the J call TRBJ2-7; weak D call: TRBD1 (6 bases). CDR3 length: 12 residues. Germline V CDR1 and CDR2: MNHEY, SVGAGI. V lost 7 bases to trimming and J lost 0 bases, with 7 bases between them. The CDR3 spells CASKTGSYEQYF. CDR3 DNA sequence: TGTGCCAGCAAGACAGGCTCCTACGAGCAGTACTTC.

This clone was seen only a few times. The chain combines TRBV5-4 with TRBJ2-3; TRBD2 is a possible D gene (6 bases). V shed 0 bases and J shed 0 bases, with 8 bases lying between them. Germline V gene lookup returns CDR1 SGHNT and CDR2 YYREEE (reference sequence). The CDR3 covers 15 residues. CDR3 in amino acids: CASSLGRGSTDTQYF. CDR3 DNA sequence: TGTGCCAGCAGCTTGGGACGGGGGAGCACAGATACGCAGTATTTT.

The V gene is TRBV9, the J gene TRBJ1-2; possibly TRBD1 for D (5 bases). The CDR3 length is 14 residues. Germline V gives CDR1 SGDLS, CDR2 YYNGEE. The germline V and J ends were trimmed by 0 bases and 2 bases, with 8 bases remaining between them. The CDR3 is CASSVEPGNYGYTF. CDR3 sequence (DNA): TGTGCCAGCAGCGTAGAGCCAGGGAACTATGGCTACACCTTC.

This clone was seen only a few times. V usage is TRBV18 and J usage is TRBJ2-5, with 10 nucleotides matching TRBD2. J was trimmed by 3 bases and V by 2 bases; bases with no gene match: 18. The CDR3 is 20 amino acids. Looked up from germline, CDR1 is KGHSH and CDR2 is LQKENI. In DNA, the CDR3 is TGTGCCAGCTCACCAGTTGGGGGACTAGCGCAGCCGGGGGGCGAAGAGACCCAGTACTTC. It translates to CASSPVGGLAQPGGEETQYF. The full variable domain, in which reference TRBV18 and TRBJ2-5 provide the parts outside the CDR3, is NAGVMQNPRHLVRRRGQEARLRCSPMKGHSHVYWYRQLPEEGLKFMVYLQKENIIDESGMPKERFSAEFPKEGPSILRIQQVVRGDSAAYFCASSPVGGLAQPGGEETQYFGPGTRLLVL.